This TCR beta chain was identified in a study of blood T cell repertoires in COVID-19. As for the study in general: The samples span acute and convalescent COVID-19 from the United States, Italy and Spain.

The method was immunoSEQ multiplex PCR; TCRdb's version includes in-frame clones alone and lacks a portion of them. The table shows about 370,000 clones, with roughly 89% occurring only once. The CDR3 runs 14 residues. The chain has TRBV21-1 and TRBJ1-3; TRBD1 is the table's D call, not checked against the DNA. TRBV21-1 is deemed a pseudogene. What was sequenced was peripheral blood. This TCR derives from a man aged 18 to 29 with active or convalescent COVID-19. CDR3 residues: CASTAQVSGNTIYF. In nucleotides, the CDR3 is TGTGCCAGCACTGCTCAGGTCTCTGGAAACACCATATATTTT.